A single sample gave rise to the 21 T cell receptor beta chains below, sequenced in a study of cytomegalovirus exposure and HLA in healthy donors. The PCR was carried out with 60 Vbeta primers and 13 Jbeta primers. TCRdb's table, derived via immunoSEQ multiplex PCR, lists solely in-frame clones and lacks some. Of tens of thousands of clones in the sample, approximately 71% were seen once. Source material: PBMCs. These receptors were collected from a man under 40 in good health and CMV-seronegative.

This chain joins TRBV18 and TRBJ2-7; possible D gene TRBD2, 6 bases. V gave up 4 bases and J gave up 7 bases, with 20 bases separating them. Germline V gene data show CDR1 as KGHSH and CDR2 as LQKENI. The CDR3 is made up of 15 amino acids. CDR3 in DNA: TGTGCCAGCTCACAGGGTGGAGGGACTCTAGGGGAGCAGTACTTC. Protein sequence: CASSQGGGTLGEQYF.

The chain couples TRBV7-2 to TRBJ2-7; 10 nucleotides match TRBD2. This CDR3 contains 16 residues. From germline, CDR1 is SGHTA and CDR2 FQGNSA. V shed 3 bases, J shed 7 bases, and the junction held 12 bases outside the gene matches. CDR3 residues: CASSFVEASGSLEQYF. In nucleotides, the CDR3 is TGTGCCAGCAGCTTTGTTGAGGCTAGCGGGAGTCTTGAGCAGTACTTC.

V and J are TRBV19 and TRBJ2-5, with D tentatively TRBD1 (5 bases). The V gene's germline CDR1 is LNHDA and CDR2 SQIVND (reference sequence). Trimming took off 3 bases at V and 1 base at J, with 21 bases between the two ends. The CDR3 has 18 amino acids. CDR3 sequence reads: CASSILGDRIGRQETQYF. The DNA for the CDR3 is TGTGCCAGTAGTATTTTAGGGGATAGAATTGGGCGCCAAGAGACCCAGTACTTC.

The gene calls are TRBV6-1 and TRBJ1-6; D unresolved. Per the germline V gene, CDR1 is MNHNS and CDR2 is SASEGT. The germline V and J ends were trimmed by 5 bases and 6 bases, with 8 bases remaining between them. The CDR3 is 13 residues long. The CDR3 loop reads CASSWNSNSPLHF. CDR3 in DNA: TGTGCCAGCAGTTGGAACAGTAATTCACCCCTCCACTTT.

The chain couples TRBV6-6 to TRBJ1-5; a weak D match, TRBD1 (5 bases). The germline V gene encodes CDR1 MNHNY and CDR2 SVGAGI (reference sequence). Deletions cut 3 bases from V and 7 bases from J, with 7 bases between. This CDR3 is 12 amino acids long. CDR3 DNA sequence: TGTGCCAGCAGTTATGGGGGGCAGCCCCAGCATTTT. Amino acid sequence: CASSYGGQPQHF.

The chain couples TRBV7-2 to TRBJ1-6; D unclear. The CDR3 is 13 residues long. The V gene's germline CDR1 is SGHTA and CDR2 FQGNSA. V lost 7 bases to trimming and J lost 7 bases, with 11 bases between them. Here the CDR3 DNA reads TGTGCCAGCACCCCGAGGAAGAATTCACCCCTCCACTTT. Protein: CASTPRKNSPLHF.

The rearrangement links TRBV30 to TRBJ2-3; 10 bases agree with TRBD2. V shed 6 bases, J shed 4 bases, and the junction held 13 bases outside the gene matches. Germline V lookup: CDR1 GTSNPN, CDR2 SVGIG (reference sequence). The CDR3 has 16 residues. The CDR3 region has the DNA TGTGCCTGTCAAAAAGGCCTAGCGGGAGTTTCAGATACGCAGTATTTT. This gives the protein CACQKGLAGVSDTQYF. Together with reference TRBV30 and TRBJ2-3, the CDR3 gives the full variable domain: SQTIHQWPATLVQPVGSPLSLECTVEGTSNPNLYWYRQAAGRGLQLLFYSVGIGQISSEVPQNLSASRPQDRQFILSSKKLLLSDSGFYLCACQKGLAGVSDTQYFGPGTRLTVL.

V gene TRBV18 combines with J gene TRBJ2-7, with D possibly matching TRBD1 (5 bases). The CDR3 consists of 14 residues. Germline V gene lookup returns CDR1 KGHSH and CDR2 LQKENI. The germline V and J ends were trimmed by 3 bases and 3 bases, with 12 bases remaining between them. Written as DNA, the CDR3 is TGTGCCAGCTCACCTGCAGGGATGGGCTACGAGCAGTACTTC. Protein product: CASSPAGMGYEQYF.

This chain connects TRBV5-4 to TRBJ1-1; D may be TRBD1 (5 bases). Germline V CDR1 and CDR2: SGHNT, YYREEE (reference sequence). Between the trimmed V and J ends, which lost 0 bases and 2 bases, there was a span of 8 bases. This CDR3 spans 14 amino acids. The CDR3 here is CASSLDQGNTEAFF. As DNA, the CDR3 is TGTGCCAGCAGCTTGGATCAGGGTAACACTGAAGCTTTCTTT.

The rearrangement links TRBV4-2 to TRBJ2-7, with 7 bases lining up with TRBD2. Germline-derived CDR1 and CDR2 are LGHNA and YNFKEQ. The J segment lost 6 bases and the V segment lost 4 bases, leaving 15 bases of the junction unmatched. The CDR3 loop spans 16 amino acids. The CDR3 loop reads CASSPLGGTGTTEQYF. The CDR3 DNA reads TGTGCCAGCAGCCCCTTGGGGGGGACTGGGACTACCGAGCAGTACTTC.

The rearrangement uses TRBV7-2 and TRBJ2-1, with 9 bases aligning to TRBD2. CDR1 SGHTA and CDR2 FQGNSA come from the germline V gene. The CDR3 is 15 residues long. V was pared by 4 bases and J by 12 bases, with 13 bases of the junction left unmatched. The CDR3 spells CASSSEPGLAVGQFF. The CDR3 nucleotides are TGTGCCAGCAGCTCAGAACCGGGACTAGCTGTCGGGCAGTTCTTC.

This chain's CDR3 is CASSSGTGPSGANVLTF. The CDR3 region has the DNA TGTGCCAGCAGTTCTGGGACAGGCCCCTCTGGGGCCAACGTCCTGACTTTC. The J gene is TRBJ2-6, the V gene TRBV28, with TRBD1 identical over 8 bases. This CDR3 has 17 amino acids. With 4 bases clipped from V and 0 bases from J, the junction kept 5 bases outside the gene matches. Germline CDR1 reads MDHEN; CDR2 reads SYDVKM.

The chain combines TRBV7-2 with TRBJ2-3, with TRBD1 as a possible D gene (6 bases). Germline V CDR1 and CDR2: SGHTA, FQGNSA. V was trimmed by 4 bases and J by 4 bases, leaving 9 bases between them. This CDR3 has 13 amino acids. The CDR3: CASSSEGADTQYF. As DNA, the CDR3 is TGTGCCAGCAGCTCCGAGGGGGCAGATACGCAGTATTTT.

This chain's CDR3 is CASSLAFDRAYTIYF. In DNA, the CDR3 is TGTGCCAGCAGCTTAGCATTCGACAGGGCATACACCATATATTTT. The chain has TRBV7-2 and TRBJ1-3, with 7 positions matching TRBD1. Germline trimming cut 0 bases from V and 8 bases from J; bases unmatched to any gene: 7. Per germline, CDR1 SGHTA and CDR2 FQGNSA. This CDR3 spans 15 amino acids.

V gene TRBV9 combines with J gene TRBJ2-3, with 9 bases matching TRBD2. The V gene end was trimmed by 1 base and the J gene end by 3 bases; junction bases not matched to a gene: 6. The CDR3 consists of 16 residues. Germline V gives CDR1 SGDLS, CDR2 YYNGEE. CDR3 DNA sequence: TGTGCCAGCAGCGTACTGGCGGGGGGGCCTACAGATACGCAGTATTTT. Its protein product is CASSVLAGGPTDTQYF.

The chain joins TRBV4-1 to TRBJ2-1, with TRBD2 matching 8 bases. There are 17 residues in the CDR3. Germline loops: CDR1 MGHRA, CDR2 YSYEKL. V was clipped by 0 bases and J by 4 bases; unmatched bases: 8. Here the CDR3 reads CASSQESLAGQYNEQFF. The CDR3 nucleotides read TGCGCCAGCAGCCAAGAGTCCCTAGCGGGTCAATACAATGAGCAGTTCTTC.

With regard to this clone: Relative to the germline gene, one junction end is altered; a read error may explain this. The V call is TRBV7-9, the J call TRBJ1-2; 10 nucleotides align to TRBD1. Germline CDR1 SEHNR, CDR2 FQNEAQ (reference sequence). The CDR3 runs 16 residues. CDR3 bases: TGTTCCAGCAGCCCAACGACAGGGGGCATTCTAGTTGGCTACACCTTC. This gives the protein CSSSPTTGGILVGYTF.

The genes are TRBV5-6 and TRBJ2-1, with a possible D match to TRBD2 (7 bases). Between the trimmed V and J ends, which lost 4 bases and 10 bases, there was a span of 21 bases. The germline gives CDR1 SGHDT, CDR2 YYEEEE. The CDR3 spans 15 residues. CDR3 nucleotides: TGTGCCAGCAGCCCCGGAGGGGGGGAAAGGAGCGAGCAGTTCTTC. Residues: CASSPGGGERSEQFF.

This chain uses TRBV4-1 with TRBJ2-5, with D possibly TRBD1 on 6 matching bases. Deletions cut 0 bases from V and 2 bases from J, with 10 bases between. This CDR3 contains 15 residues. Germline V gene data show CDR1 as MGHRA and CDR2 as YSYEKL. CDR3 protein: CASSQDWDIQETQYF. DNA for the CDR3: TGCGCCAGCAGCCAAGATTGGGACATACAAGAGACCCAGTACTTC.

The chain joins TRBV2 to TRBJ2-2, with TRBD2 identical over 7 bases. The J segment lost 7 bases and the V segment lost 2 bases, leaving 7 bases of the junction unmatched. Germline V gene data show CDR1 as SNHLY and CDR2 as FYNNEI. The CDR3 loop spans 15 amino acids. The CDR3 sequence is CASSESAAGSGELFF. CDR3 DNA sequence: TGTGCCAGCAGTGAATCGGCAGCGGGGAGCGGGGAGCTGTTTTTT.

This clone was counted once. The chain employs TRBV2 and TRBJ1-4; D is uncertain. The CDR3 loop spans 13 amino acids. Trimming removed 7 bases at V and 7 bases at J, with 13 bases between. Germline V gene lookup returns CDR1 SNHLY and CDR2 FYNNEI. CDR3 protein: CASTGISAEKLFF. For the CDR3, the DNA is TGTGCCAGCACCGGGATCAGCGCTGAAAAACTGTTTTTT.